Below are 13 T cell receptor beta chains sequenced from a single sample in a study of T cells in Graves' hyperthyroidism and ophthalmopathy. RNA transcripts yielded amplified TCR beta CDR3 regions. Initially, a first-round RT-PCR of the TCR CDR3 employed the HTBI primer set. Via MiXCR, TCRdb re-called the multiplex PCR reads, giving one row per CDR3 protein. The table includes about 500,000 distinct CDR3 sequences, roughly a sixth detected once. Sample: blood. The receptors originated from a woman between 18 and 29 years old with Graves' ophthalmopathy.

This clonotype was recorded many times. The chain is built from TRBV20-1 and TRBJ2-7, with D unresolved. The CDR3 is 14 residues long. The V and J ends lost 4 bases and 4 bases respectively, with 17 bases between them. The germline V gene encodes CDR1 DFQATT and CDR2 SNEGSKA (reference sequence). DNA of the CDR3: TGCAGTGCTACTGAATCGGCAGACAATTACGAGCAGTACTTC. Protein sequence: CSATESADNYEQYF.

This clonotype occurred many times. The chain recombines TRBV5-1 with TRBJ2-3; 8 bases agree with TRBD1. This CDR3 contains 17 residues. The V and J ends lost 4 bases and 0 bases, in that order; junction bases with no gene match: 10. Germline V gene data show CDR1 as SGHRS and CDR2 as YFSETQ. The CDR3 loop reads CASSGGQGMPSTDTQYF. CDR3 nucleotides: TGCGCCAGCAGCGGCGGACAGGGAATGCCTAGCACAGATACGCAGTATTTT.

This clonotype has ten or more counts. The rearrangement joins TRBV10-3 to TRBJ2-7; 12 positions agree with TRBD2. The germline gives CDR1 ENHRY, CDR2 SYGVKD. The CDR3 sequence is 16 residues long. Germline trimming cut 4 bases from V and 3 bases from J; bases unmatched to any gene: 7. CDR3 nucleotide sequence: TGTGCCATCAGTGTCCCGACTAGCGGGGGTTTCTACGAGCAGTACTTC. Translating it yields CAISVPTSGGFYEQYF.

The chain is built from TRBV12-3 or TRBV12-4 and TRBJ1-4; 9 bases are shared with TRBD1. With 6 bases clipped from V and 8 bases from J, the junction kept 10 bases outside the gene matches. This CDR3 has 15 residues. CDR3 residues: CASSGDRAGDEKLFF. The DNA for the CDR3 is TGTGCCAGCAGCGGGGACAGGGCGGGTGACGAAAAACTGTTTTTT.

The sample holds many counts of this clonotype. The CDR3 protein is CSARDPGLAGPSGEQYF. CDR3 DNA: TGCAGTGCTAGAGATCCGGGACTAGCGGGGCCATCGGGGGAGCAGTACTTC. The chain couples TRBV20-1 to TRBJ2-7; 13 positions agree with TRBD2. Germline-derived CDR1 and CDR2 are DFQATT and SNEGSKA (reference sequence). This CDR3 is 17 amino acids long. The V segment lost 0 bases and the J segment 7 bases; nucleotides outside the gene matches: 12.

Many counts were recorded for this clonotype. The chain links TRBV2 to TRBJ2-1; 13 bases fit TRBD2. Germline lookup yields CDR1 SNHLY and CDR2 FYNNEI. Trimming took 7 bases from V and 5 from J; bases not matched to a gene: 20. The CDR3 is 20 amino acids. DNA of the CDR3: TGTGCCAGCACCGTGGAAGTCGGGACTAGCGGGAAATCGCTGAACAATGAGCAGTTCTTC. This sequence encodes CASTVEVGTSGKSLNNEQFF.

In its sample, this clonotype was seen a few times. The chain combines TRBV6-1 with TRBJ1-5, with D possibly TRBD1 on 6 matching bases. Germline assignment: CDR1 MNHNS and CDR2 SASEGT. V dropped 2 bases and J dropped 0 bases, with 8 bases sitting between them. CDR3 length equals 15 residues. For the CDR3, the DNA is TGTGCCAGCAGTGAATGGACAGTTAGCAATCAGCCCCAGCATTTT. Translation: CASSEWTVSNQPQHF.

This clonotype was detected many times. The chain joins TRBV6-1 to TRBJ2-1; 7 positions match TRBD1. CDR1 and CDR2 from the germline V gene are MNHNS and SASEGT. The V and J ends lost 4 bases and 2 bases, in that order; junction bases with no gene match: 2. The CDR3 extends over 14 amino acids. The CDR3 protein is CASSGQGTYNEQFF. The CDR3 coding sequence is TGTGCCAGCAGTGGACAGGGAACCTACAATGAGCAGTTCTTC.

At least ten counts were recorded for this clonotype. The rearrangement joins TRBV3-1 to TRBJ2-2; D unclear. The V end was cut by 2 bases, the J end by 6 bases, with 10 bases between. This CDR3 is built from 14 residues. Germline V lookup: CDR1 LGHDT, CDR2 YNNKEL (reference sequence). CDR3 in amino acids: CASSQTQASGELFF. The CDR3 nucleotides are TGTGCCAGCAGCCAAACGCAAGCATCCGGGGAGCTGTTTTTT.

This clonotype was seen at least ten times. The chain combines TRBV7-9 with TRBJ2-7; TRBD2 is a possible D gene (6 bases). The CDR3 spans 15 residues. The germline V gene has CDR1 SEHNR and CDR2 FQNEAQ (reference sequence). The V end lost 4 bases, the J end lost 4 bases, and 17 bases lay between the germline ends. This CDR3 is CASSSVLGGRYEQYF. CDR3 in DNA: TGTGCCAGCAGCTCCGTTTTGGGGGGTCGGTACGAGCAGTACTTC.

There are a few counts of this clonotype. The chain carries TRBV9 and TRBJ2-3; 7 bases fit TRBD1. CDR1 and CDR2 (germline): SGDLS, YYNGEE. There are 16 residues in the CDR3. Unmatched junction bases numbered 10, after V lost 1 base and J lost 5 bases. The CDR3 region is CASSVTTGVVLDTQYF. CDR3 DNA: TGTGCCAGCAGCGTAACCACAGGGGTGGTGTTAGATACGCAGTATTTT. Based on the CDR3 plus reference TRBV9 and TRBJ2-3, the full variable domain is DSGVTQTPKHLITATGQRVTLRCSPRSGDLSVYWYQQSLDQGLQFLIQYYNGEERAKGNILERFSAQQFPDLHSELNLSSLELGDSALYFCASSVTTGVVLDTQYFGPGTRLTVL.

This clonotype was found many times. The V gene is TRBV10-3, the J gene TRBJ1-1; D not resolved. V lost 4 bases to trimming and J lost 2 bases, with 8 bases between them. The CDR3 has 13 residues. Per the germline V gene, CDR1 is ENHRY and CDR2 is SYGVKD. CDR3 nucleotides: TGTGCCATCAGTGTTACAGATAACACTGAAGCTTTCTTT. This translates into CAISVTDNTEAFF.

The gene calls are TRBV14 and TRBJ2-7; D not certain. Germline V CDR1 and CDR2: SGHDN, FVKESK. The length of the CDR3 is 16 residues. V lost 7 bases and J lost 7, with 26 bases in between. CDR3 DNA sequence: TGTGCCAGCACCCCACTTGGGTACAGTGGTTCGGCTGAGCAGTACTTC. Translating gives CASTPLGYSGSAEQYF.